This TCR beta chain originates from a study of shared clonotypes between healthy human individuals. The study, taken as a whole, reports: Compared with clonotypes that all four donors shared, non-shared clonotypes had lower generation probabilities. It was the few donors that limited the genetic and exposure-history diversity represented.

In the case of this clone: The antigen is not known.

Each subset's genomic DNA was split evenly across several immunoSEQ plates. The repertoire was sequenced with immunoSEQ multiplex PCR; TCRdb's copy has only in-frame clones and lacks some. The sample records a few million clones, approximately 95% being singletons. V was clipped by 5 bases and J by 2 bases, with 18 bases between them. Germline V gene data show CDR1 as MDHEN and CDR2 as SYDVKM. CDR3 size: 16 residues. The receptor was isolated from a man in his late teens or twenties in good health. Some clones in this sample may be carry-over from other donors' samples. The V gene is TRBV28, the J gene TRBJ1-1, with a possible D match to TRBD1 (5 bases). The sample consisted of naive CD4+ T cells from PBMCs. Subset in this sample: CD45RA+ positively selected. CDR3 DNA: TGTGCCAGCAGTGCCCGGGACGGACGTTATAACACTGAAGCTTTCTTT. Protein sequence: CASSARDGRYNTEAFF. Supplemented by reference TRBV28 and TRBJ1-1, the full variable domain reads DVKVTQSSRYLVKRTGEKVFLECVQDMDHENMFWYRQDPGLGLRLIYFSYDVKMKEKGDIPEGYSVSREKKERFSLILESASTNQTSMYLCASSARDGRYNTEAFFGQGTRLTVV.